These 32 T cell receptor beta chains were all obtained from the same sample, sequenced in a study of cytomegalovirus exposure and HLA in healthy donors. Researchers ran the PCR with 60 Vbeta and 13 Jbeta primers. Sequencing was performed with immunoSEQ multiplex PCR; in TCRdb, only in-frame clones are kept and a portion is missing. Altogether 40,000 or so clones are present, roughly 90% being singletons, with the ten largest covering about 8%. The sample comprised PBMCs. The receptors shown here come from a woman aged 40 to 50 in good health and CMV-seropositive.

The chain employs TRBV7-9 and TRBJ1-1; D uncertain. In germline, CDR1 is SEHNR, CDR2 FQNEAQ (reference sequence). The CDR3 has 13 amino acids. V lost 5 bases, J lost 0 bases, and 7 bases lay in between. In DNA, the CDR3 is TGTGCCAGCAGCATGAGCATGAACACTGAAGCTTTCTTT. Its protein product is CASSMSMNTEAFF. The variable domain in full, completed from reference TRBV7-9 and TRBJ1-1, reads DTGVSQNPRHKITKRGQNVTFRCDPISEHNRLYWYRQTLGQGPEFLTYFQNEAQLEKSRLLSDRFSAERPKGSFSTLEIQRTEQGDSAMYLCASSMSMNTEAFFGQGTRLTVV.

J is TRBJ2-1 and V is TRBV28; tentative D call: TRBD2 (6 bases). V lost 7 bases to trimming and J lost 1 base, with 14 bases between them. The germline V gene encodes CDR1 MDHEN and CDR2 SYDVKM. This CDR3 comprises 15 residues. The CDR3 reads CASIPLALSYNEQFF. CDR3 in DNA: TGTGCCAGCATTCCTCTAGCGCTTTCCTACAATGAGCAGTTCTTC.

This chain uses TRBV6-1 with TRBJ2-3; 11 nucleotides align to TRBD2. V trimming: 2 bases; J trimming: 6 bases; junction bases outside the gene matches: 7. This CDR3 contains 16 residues. Germline CDR1 and CDR2: MNHNS and SASEGT. This chain's CDR3 is CASSESLAGGRDTQYF. The DNA for the CDR3 is TGTGCCAGCAGTGAAAGTCTAGCGGGAGGTCGGGATACGCAGTATTTT.

The gene calls are TRBV19 and TRBJ2-5; possible D gene TRBD2, 5 bases. V lost 7 bases, J lost 5 bases, and 14 bases lay in between. This CDR3 has 13 amino acids. Per the germline V gene, CDR1 is LNHDA and CDR2 is SQIVND (reference sequence). The CDR3: CASNVYPGETQYF. The CDR3 DNA is TGTGCCAGTAACGTATACCCGGGGGAGACCCAGTACTTC.

The chain joins TRBV6-1 to TRBJ1-1; tentatively, D is TRBD1 (6 bases). Germline values: CDR1 MNHNS, CDR2 SASEGT. This CDR3 has 15 residues. Trimming pared 10 bases from V and 4 bases from J, leaving 22 bases between. The CDR3 protein is CAIPRGIQGSTEAFF. As DNA, the CDR3 is TGTGCCATCCCAAGGGGGATTCAGGGATCCACTGAAGCTTTCTTT.

The chain employs TRBV5-8 and TRBJ2-3; no clear D. Trimming pared 1 base from V and 2 bases from J, leaving 8 bases between. The CDR3 has 14 amino acids. Germline V gene lookup returns CDR1 SGHTS and CDR2 YDEGEE. The CDR3 DNA reads TGTGCCAGCAGCTTGATGCTAGACACAGATACGCAGTATTTT. This codes for CASSLMLDTDTQYF. Using reference TRBV5-8 and TRBJ2-3 for the parts outside the CDR3, the full variable domain is EAGVTQSPTHLIKTRGQQATLRCSPISGHTSVYWYQQALGLGLQFLLWYDEGEERNRGNFPPRFSGRQFPNYSSELNVNALELEDSALYLCASSLMLDTDTQYFGPGTRLTVL.

This chain connects TRBV6-1 to TRBJ2-5; D is possibly TRBD2 (5 bases). The germline CDR1 and CDR2 sequences are MNHNS and SASEGT. This CDR3 is built from 17 residues. V lost 1 base and J 3 bases, leaving 18 bases between the germline ends. Here the CDR3 DNA reads TGTGCCAGCAGTGAAGTGGGGTGGTTGCGGGCCAAAGAGACCCAGTACTTC. It specifies CASSEVGWLRAKETQYF.

This chain uses TRBV7-9 with TRBJ1-3; 10 nucleotides agree with TRBD1. This CDR3 contains 16 residues. Germline V gene lookup returns CDR1 SEHNR and CDR2 FQNEAQ (reference sequence). V was pared by 5 bases and J by 5 bases, with 9 bases of the junction left unmatched. Written as DNA, the CDR3 is TGTGCCAGCAGCGAGACCGGGACAGGGGTACGAAACACCATATATTTT. This sequence encodes CASSETGTGVRNTIYF.

This chain links TRBV11-1 with TRBJ2-1, with D tentatively TRBD2 (5 bases). The CDR3 has 16 amino acids. In germline, CDR1 is SGHAT, CDR2 FQDESV (reference sequence). V lost 7 bases, J lost 6 bases, and 22 bases lay in between. CDR3 in amino acids: CASTKGSPLGSNEQFF. CDR3 nucleotide sequence: TGTGCCAGCACAAAAGGGAGTCCCCTCGGCTCCAATGAGCAGTTCTTC.

This clone showed up just a few times. The rearrangement links TRBV6-1 to TRBJ1-1; D perhaps matches TRBD1 (6 bases). The germline V gene encodes CDR1 MNHNS and CDR2 SASEGT. Deletions cut 5 bases from V and 2 bases from J, with 15 bases between. The CDR3 spans 15 residues. CDR3 bases: TGTGCCAGCAGTCCGGACAGAACCACTAACACTGAAGCTTTCTTT. Protein sequence: CASSPDRTTNTEAFF.

The V call is TRBV5-1, the J call TRBJ2-5, with D possibly matching TRBD1 (6 bases). In germline, CDR1 is SGHRS, CDR2 YFSETQ. The CDR3 spans 14 residues. Trimming took off 4 bases at V and 4 bases at J, with 14 bases between the two ends. This CDR3 reads CASSTDSLRETQYF. The DNA of the CDR3 is TGCGCCAGCAGCACGGACAGCCTGAGAGAGACCCAGTACTTC.

The chain joins TRBV6-6 to TRBJ2-1; 9 nucleotides line up with TRBD1. The V gene's germline CDR1 is MNHNY and CDR2 SVGAGI (reference sequence). J lost 8 bases, V lost 5 bases, and 10 bases had no gene match. CDR3 length: 15 residues. DNA of the CDR3: TGTGCCAGCAGTGCCTGGACAGGGGTTGGTGATGAGCAGTTCTTC. Its protein is CASSAWTGVGDEQFF.

The chain is built from TRBV11-1 and TRBJ1-1; weak D call: TRBD1 (5 bases). V lost 4 bases and J 4 bases, leaving 10 bases between the germline ends. Germline V CDR1 and CDR2: SGHAT, FQDESV (reference sequence). This CDR3 region has 13 residues. The chain's CDR3 is CASSSRGGTEAFF. The CDR3 nucleotides are TGTGCCAGCAGCTCACGGGGGGGCACTGAAGCTTTCTTT.

This clone has a handful of counts. The V and J genes are TRBV18 and TRBJ2-1; D gene unclear. The CDR3 is made up of 13 amino acids. The V gene lost 2 bases and the J gene lost 9 bases, with 11 bases spanning the gap. Per the germline V gene, CDR1 is KGHSH and CDR2 is LQKENI. The CDR3 sequence: CASSPKVLGEQFF. Written as DNA, the CDR3 is TGTGCCAGCTCACCAAAGGTCCTAGGTGAGCAGTTCTTC.

The V gene is TRBV25-1, the J gene TRBJ2-5; 10 bases map to TRBD2. CDR3 length equals 17 residues. Germline CDR1 MGHDK, CDR2 SYGVNS. The V segment lost 3 bases and the J segment 1 base; nucleotides outside the gene matches: 8. CDR3 sequence: CASSDLLAGGLQETQYF. The CDR3 DNA sequence: TGTGCCAGCAGTGACCTCTTAGCGGGGGGTCTCCAAGAGACCCAGTACTTC.

This clone came up once. The chain joins TRBV28 to TRBJ1-2; no clear D gene. Trimming shortened V by 4 bases and J by 4 bases, and 4 bases separated the two germline ends. The germline CDR1 and CDR2 sequences are MDHEN and SYDVKM. This CDR3 has 11 amino acids. The CDR3 DNA reads TGTGCCAGCAGTTCCCTCTATGGCTACACCTTC. Translated, it gives CASSSLYGYTF.

V is TRBV9 and J is TRBJ1-4, with D maybe TRBD1 (5 bases). Germline CDR1 reads SGDLS; CDR2 reads YYNGEE. V lost 0 bases and J 3 bases, leaving 9 bases between the germline ends. The CDR3 has 15 residues. The CDR3 is CASSVERGPNEKLFF. CDR3 in DNA: TGTGCCAGCAGCGTAGAGCGGGGACCTAATGAAAAACTGTTTTTT.

The CDR3: CASSPVNGGGETQYF. The CDR3 nucleotides read TGTGCCAGCTCACCAGTCAACGGGGGTGGAGAGACCCAGTACTTC. V and J are TRBV18 and TRBJ2-5; the D gene is possibly TRBD2 (6 bases). The V gene lost 2 bases and the J gene lost 4 bases, with 14 bases spanning the gap. Looked up from germline, CDR1 is KGHSH and CDR2 is LQKENI. This CDR3 is built from 15 residues.

In this sample, this clone turned up a few times. The chain uses TRBV2 and TRBJ1-2; tentatively, D is TRBD1 (5 bases). Trimming shortened V by 6 bases and J by 7 bases, and 15 bases separated the two germline ends. Germline CDR1 SNHLY, CDR2 FYNNEI. The CDR3 is made up of 13 amino acids. The DNA of the CDR3 is TGTGCCAGCAGGGAATACGGGGGTGGTGGCTACACCTTC. It specifies CASREYGGGGYTF.

The V call is TRBV5-1, the J call TRBJ1-1, with TRBD1 matching over 8 bases. There are 16 residues in the CDR3. V lost 0 bases to trimming and J lost 4 bases; unmatched junction nucleotides: 8. The germline gives CDR1 SGHRS, CDR2 YFSETQ. This CDR3 reads CASSLADTTGGTEAFF. In DNA form, the CDR3 reads TGCGCCAGCAGCTTGGCCGATACTACAGGGGGCACTGAAGCTTTCTTT. Variable domain in full (rest from reference TRBV5-1 and TRBJ1-1): KAGVTQTPRYLIKTRGQQVTLSCSPISGHRSVSWYQQTPGQGLQFLFEYFSETQRNKGNFPGRFSGRQFSNSRSEMNVSTLELGDSALYLCASSLADTTGGTEAFFGQGTRLTVV.

The chain joins TRBV11-3 to TRBJ2-1, with 16 bases identical to TRBD2. Germline V gene lookup returns CDR1 SGHNT and CDR2 YENEEA. Trimming at V came to 1 base and at J to 5 bases, leaving 5 bases not matched to a gene. This CDR3 has 18 amino acids. The CDR3 region is CASSLGLGLAGGNNEQFF. CDR3 coding DNA: TGTGCCAGCAGCTTAGGCCTGGGACTAGCGGGAGGGAACAATGAGCAGTTCTTC.

Here the CDR3 reads CASIAGQGSYGYTF. The CDR3 DNA is TGTGCCAGCATAGCGGGACAGGGGTCCTATGGCTACACCTTC. The rearrangement joins TRBV6-5 to TRBJ1-2; the match to TRBD1 covers 10 bases. With V trimmed by 7 bases and J by 4 bases, 6 bases remained unmatched. The CDR3 is 14 amino acids. The V gene's germline CDR1 is MNHEY and CDR2 SVGAGI.

Worth noting for this clone: The germline gene is not matched at one end of the junction; a read error may be the cause. V and J are TRBV7-7 and TRBJ2-5; tentative D call: TRBD1 (6 bases). The CDR3 contains 16 residues. Per the germline V gene, CDR1 is SSHAT and CDR2 is FNYEAQ (reference sequence). Here the CDR3 DNA reads TGTGCTAGCAGCCTTTTGGGCAGGGGAAAGGAAGAGACCCAGTACTTC. It codes for CASSLLGRGKEETQYF. Filled out from reference TRBV7-7 and TRBJ2-5, the complete variable domain reads GAGVSQSPRYKVTKRGQDVTLRCDPISSHATLYWYQQALGQGPEFLTYFNYEAQPDKSGLPSDRFSAERPEGSISTLTIQRTEQRDSAMYRCASSLLGRGKEETQYFGPGTRLLVL.

The J gene is TRBJ2-7, the V gene TRBV2; D remains unclear. Trimming shortened V by 4 bases and J by 5 bases, and 18 bases separated the two germline ends. This CDR3 comprises 15 residues. Looked up from germline, CDR1 is SNHLY and CDR2 is FYNNEI. CDR3: CASSVIPESSHEQYF. The CDR3 nucleotides read TGTGCCAGCAGTGTGATCCCGGAGTCTAGTCACGAGCAGTACTTC.

This clone was picked up one time. This chain uses TRBV19 with TRBJ2-3; D is undetermined. This CDR3 is 11 amino acids long. Deletions cut 8 bases from V and 6 bases from J, with 9 bases between. Germline values: CDR1 LNHDA, CDR2 SQIVND (reference sequence). DNA of the CDR3: TGTGCCAGTTCCGTGAGGGATACGCAGTATTTT. Its translation: CASSVRDTQYF.

The J gene is TRBJ2-1, the V gene TRBV27; 8 nucleotides line up with TRBD2. J was trimmed by 6 bases and V by 0 bases; bases with no gene match: 7. The CDR3 contains 16 residues. From germline, CDR1 is MNHEY and CDR2 SMNVEV (reference sequence). Here the CDR3 reads CASSLSTGGGPNEQFF. CDR3 nucleotide sequence: TGTGCCAGCAGTTTATCGACTGGCGGGGGGCCCAATGAGCAGTTCTTC.

The CDR3 DNA is TGTGCCAGCAGTTACCGTAACTATGGCTACACCTTC. Protein sequence: CASSYRNYGYTF. The chain carries TRBV6-6 and TRBJ1-2; D gene ambiguous. CDR3 length: 12 amino acids. Germline CDR1 is MNHNY and CDR2 is SVGAGI (reference sequence). The V end was cut by 2 bases, the J end by 1 base, with 2 bases between.

This clone has just a few counts. The junction and the germline gene differ at one end; a read error may be behind it. The chain combines TRBV7-9 with TRBJ2-7; no reliable D call. This CDR3 is built from 13 residues. The germline gives CDR1 SEHNR, CDR2 FQNEAQ (reference sequence). The CDR3 sequence is CASSQEVNVRMVF. DNA of the CDR3: TGTGCCAGCAGTCAAGAAGTCAATGTCAGGATGGTCTTC.

This sequence joins TRBV5-1 and TRBJ2-7; D is possibly TRBD2 (5 bases). The CDR3 runs 13 residues. Trimming removed 5 bases from V and 2 bases from J, with 11 bases in between. Germline V CDR1 and CDR2: SGHRS, YFSETQ. CDR3 in DNA: TGCGCCAGCAGTTCCGACTATCCCTACGAGCAGTACTTC. Translated: CASSSDYPYEQYF.

The chain carries TRBV20-1 and TRBJ2-7; possible D gene TRBD1, 6 bases. V dropped 8 bases and J dropped 6 bases, with 14 bases sitting between them. This CDR3 comprises 11 residues. The germline gives CDR1 DFQATT, CDR2 SNEGSKA (reference sequence). CDR3 protein: CSRGRGSEQYF. The CDR3 DNA reads as TGCAGTCGAGGAAGGGGGTCCGAGCAGTACTTC.

The chain combines TRBV28 with TRBJ1-3; D uncertain. This CDR3 is built from 16 residues. Germline CDR1 reads MDHEN; CDR2 reads SYDVKM. Trimming took 0 bases from V and 0 from J, leaving 9 bases between them. Here the CDR3 reads CASSLWSTRSGNTIYF. CDR3 nucleotide sequence: TGTGCCAGCAGTTTATGGTCCACTCGCTCTGGAAACACCATATATTTT.

The CDR3 sequence: CASSFKPGLVYNEQFF. The CDR3 bases are TGTGCCAGCAGCTTTAAACCGGGACTCGTCTACAATGAGCAGTTCTTC. The rearrangement links TRBV7-9 to TRBJ2-1, with TRBD2 as a possible D gene (6 bases). The CDR3 totals 16 residues. Per germline, CDR1 SEHNR and CDR2 FQNEAQ (reference sequence). Trimming stripped 3 bases from V and 3 bases from J, with 15 bases between.